The present entry profiles one T cell receptor beta chain with its context. Data came from immunoSEQ multiplex PCR; TCRdb stores just in-frame clones and leaves some out. Of some 74,000 clones listed, around four fifths were seen once; the top ten hold 6.5% to 8%. Described time point: pretreatment peripheral blood. The J segment lost 3 bases and the V segment lost 6 bases, leaving 7 bases of the junction unmatched. Germline CDR1 MNHEY, CDR2 SMNVEV (reference sequence). CDR3 length: 16 residues. These data come from a study of PD-L1 blockade in urothelial cancer. This sequence originates from a man aged 35 to 55 with urothelial cancer. This chain links TRBV27 with TRBJ2-3; 12 nucleotides line up with TRBD2. The specimen comprised PBMCs, sampled around atezolizumab (anti-PD-L1) treatment. The DNA for the CDR3 is TGTGCCAGCAGCCGGGGACTAGCGGGCATTACAGATACGCAGTATTTT. Encoded protein: CASSRGLAGITDTQYF.